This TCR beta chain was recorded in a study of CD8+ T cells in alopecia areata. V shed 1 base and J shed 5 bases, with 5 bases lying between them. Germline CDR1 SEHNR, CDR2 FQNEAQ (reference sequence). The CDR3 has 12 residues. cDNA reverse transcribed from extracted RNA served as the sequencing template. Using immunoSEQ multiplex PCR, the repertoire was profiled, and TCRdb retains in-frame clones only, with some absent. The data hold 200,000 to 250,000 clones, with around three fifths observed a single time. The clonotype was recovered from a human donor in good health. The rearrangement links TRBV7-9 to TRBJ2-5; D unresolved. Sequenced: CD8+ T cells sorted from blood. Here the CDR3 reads CASSLGTETQYF. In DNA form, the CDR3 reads TGTGCCAGCAGCTTAGGGACGGAGACCCAGTACTTC. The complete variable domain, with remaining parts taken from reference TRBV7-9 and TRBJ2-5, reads DTGVSQNPRHKITKRGQNVTFRCDPISEHNRLYWYRQTLGQGPEFLTYFQNEAQLEKSRLLSDRFSAERPKGSFSTLEIQRTEQGDSAMYLCASSLGTETQYFGPGTRLLVL.